A selection of T cell receptor beta chains follows, all from one sample in a study of identical twins. TCRdb re-called the 5' RACE reads with MiXCR, one entry per CDR3 protein. The profile shows 130,000 to 150,000 distinct CDR3 sequences, 3.5% of them singletons. Material for sequencing was memory T cells sorted from blood. All receptors come from a man aged 18 to 30 in good health. The CDR3 runs from the conserved cysteine through the conserved F or W. D genes are given only for firm matches. Clone size is given for some rows only: seen once, a few or many times, or a class if the clone is expanded.

v_gene	d_gene	abundance	j_gene	CDR3nt	CDR3aa
TRBV7-2	NA	many	TRBJ1-6	TGTGCCAGCAGCTCCGCGAGAGGCCATTCACCCCTCCACTTT	CASSSARGHSPLHF
TRBV25-1	NA	many	TRBJ2-7	TGTGCCAGCAGTGAATCCTACGAGCAGTACTTC	CASSESYEQYF
TRBV20-1	TRBD2	many	TRBJ2-2	TGCAGTGCAGGGACTAGCGGGAGTGGCGGGGAGCTGTTTTTT	CSAGTSGSGGELFF
TRBV9	TRBD1	many	TRBJ2-2	TGTGCCAGCAGCGGCACACAGGGGGTCGGGGAGCTGTTTTTT	CASSGTQGVGELFF
TRBV27	NA	few	TRBJ2-1	TGTGCCAGCAGTTTTCAGGGGGGGTTCGATGAGCAGTTCTTC	CASSFQGGFDEQFF
TRBV6-5	NA	many	TRBJ2-2	TGTGCCAGCAGTTACTCGAACAGCCTGACGAACACCGGGGAGCTGTTTTTT	CASSYSNSLTNTGELFF
TRBV20-1	TRBD2	many	TRBJ2-4	TGCAGTGCTAGAGATGGACTAGCGGGAGGGCCGAGAGGAAACATTCAGTACTTC	CSARDGLAGGPRGNIQYF
TRBV12-3/TRBV12-4	NA	many	TRBJ1-1	TGTGCCGGACGGGCGCTGAACACTGAAGCTTTCTTT	CAGRALNTEAFF
TRBV7-9	TRBD2	many	TRBJ2-3	TGTGCCAGCAGCCCATCCGGGAGGGACACAGATACGCAGTATTTT	CASSPSGRDTDTQYF
TRBV25-1	TRBD1	many	TRBJ2-3	TGTGCCAGCAGTGGACAGGGCCCAGATACGCAGTATTTT	CASSGQGPDTQYF
TRBV5-5	TRBD2	many	TRBJ2-1	TGTGCCAGCAGCCCACGAATGACTAGCGGGAGGTTTAATGAGCAGTTCTTC	CASSPRMTSGRFNEQFF
TRBV20-1	NA	many	TRBJ1-4	TGCAGTGCTAGAATTAAGGGCGGAAAACTGTTTTTT	CSARIKGGKLFF
TRBV5-1	NA	many	TRBJ2-1	TGCGCCAGCAGCTTGATGGGGTTTGGGGCTGAACGCCAGTTCTTC	CASSLMGFGAERQFF
TRBV21-1	NA	many	TRBJ2-1	TGTGCCAGCAGCAAAGCGCGTTCTAGCGGCTACAATGAGCAGTTCTTC	CASSKARSSGYNEQFF
TRBV12-3/TRBV12-4	NA	many	TRBJ1-2	TGTGCCAGCAGTTTATCCGGGAGGATGAGGGGCTACACCTTC	CASSLSGRMRGYTF
TRBV27	NA	few	TRBJ2-7	TGTGCCAGCAGTTTTCACCGGGATCGCTACGAGCAGTACTTC	CASSFHRDRYEQYF
TRBV7-2	NA	many	TRBJ1-2	TGTGCCAGCAGCTCCTGGGGGGGCGCTAACTATGGCTACACCTTC	CASSSWGGANYGYTF
TRBV28	NA	many	TRBJ2-5	TGTGCCAGCAGTTTCCCGCGGGTACAAGAGACCCAGTACTTC	CASSFPRVQETQYF
TRBV7-2	NA	many	TRBJ2-5	TGTGCCAGCAGCTACCCCTCCAGGGGCCAGTACTTC	CASSYPSRGQYF
TRBV21-1	NA	many	TRBJ1-1	TGTGCCAGCAGACGACATCCGGGACACTTGAACACTGATGCTTTCTTT	CASRRHPGHLNTDAFF
TRBV20-1	NA	many	TRBJ2-1	TGCAGTTATTGGCGGCAGGGGTCAAATGAGCAGTTCTTC	CSYWRQGSNEQFF
TRBV24-1	TRBD2	few	TRBJ2-3	TGTGCCACCAGTGATTGGACTAGCGGAGACACAGATACGCAGTATTTT	CATSDWTSGDTDTQYF
TRBV20-1	TRBD2	many	TRBJ2-1	TGCAGTGCGCCACCAATAGCGGGAGCCATGTACAATGAGCAGTTCTTC	CSAPPIAGAMYNEQFF
TRBV7-8	TRBD2	many	TRBJ2-7	TGTGCCAGCATTCCATCTAGGACTAGCGGACCCTACGAGCAGTACTTC	CASIPSRTSGPYEQYF
TRBV4-2	TRBD1	NA	TRBJ1-4	TGTGCCAGCAGCTTCCGCCTCCGGGACAGAAATAATGAAAAACTGTTTTTT	CASSFRLRDRNNEKLFF
TRBV19	NA	NA	TRBJ2-2	TGTGCCAGTAGTAGAGGGACTGAGAACACCGGGGAGCTGTTTTTT	CASSRGTENTGELFF
TRBV10-3	NA	many	TRBJ1-4	TGTGCCATCAAGGCAGCAACTAATGAAAAACTGTTTTTT	CAIKAATNEKLFF
TRBV7-2	TRBD2	many	TRBJ2-1	TGTGCCAGCAGCTTAATCTCTAGCGGGATCTACAATGAGCAGTTCTTC	CASSLISSGIYNEQFF
TRBV20-1	NA	many	TRBJ2-3	TGCAGTGGCAGTTTAACAGATACGCAGTATTTT	CSGSLTDTQYF
TRBV20-1	TRBD2	many	TRBJ2-4	TGCAGTGCTCCCGAGCGGGACAAAAACATTCAGTACTTC	CSAPERDKNIQYF
TRBV7-8	NA	NA	TRBJ2-6	TGTGCCAGCAGCTTAGGGCGGACGGTTCACTCTGGGGCCAACGTCCTGACTTTC	CASSLGRTVHSGANVLTF
TRBV10-3	NA	many	TRBJ2-2	TGTGCCATCAGCGCCATTCTCAAAGCCGGGGAGCTGTTTTTT	CAISAILKAGELFF
TRBV20-1	NA	many	TRBJ2-3	TGCAGTGCTAGAGATCCCTCCGAGGCCAGGTTGGCGTATTTT	CSARDPSEARLAYF
TRBV7-8	NA	many	TRBJ2-5	TGTGCCAGCAGCTTAATGGGACCTCGTACGGTACAAGAGACCCAGTACTTC	CASSLMGPRTVQETQYF